A selection of T cell receptor beta chains follows, all from one sample in a study of CD8+CD57+ T cells in acquired aplastic anemia. TCRdb processed the reads anew with MiXCR; each CDR3 protein has one entry. The data show roughly 200,000 distinct CDR3 sequences, with roughly 63% seen just once and about 42% held by the top ten. The sample consisted of sorted CD4+, CD8+, or CD8+CD57+ T cells (not recorded which) from PBMCs. The source is a human donor with aplastic anemia. The CDR3 runs from the conserved cysteine through the conserved F or W. Each record gives: D gene, clone size, J gene, CDR3 length, V gene, CDR3 protein, CDR3 DNA. D genes are given only for firm matches. Clone size is given for some rows only: seen once, a few or many times, or a class if the clone is expanded.

>NA|many|TRBJ2-1|10|TRBV20-1
CSANYNEQFF
TGCAGTGCTAACTACAATGAGCAGTTCTTC
>TRBD2|NA|TRBJ2-7|15|TRBV14
CASSRGLAGGYEQYF
TGTGCCAGCAGCCGAGGACTAGCGGGAGGCTACGAGCAGTACTTC
>TRBD2|NA|TRBJ2-5|16|TRBV4-3
CASSQGERGGAETQYF
TGCGCCAGCAGCCAAGGGGAGCGGGGGGGCGCGGAGACCCAGTACTTC
>NA|NA|TRBJ1-1|20|TRBV10-3
CAISEKGLGTGRGMNTEAFF
TGTGCCATCAGTGAGAAGGGGCTGGGGACCGGGCGCGGGATGAACACTGAAGCTTTCTTT
>TRBD1|NA|TRBJ2-2|14|TRBV14
CASSWTGVSYELFF
TGTGCCAGCAGCTGGACAGGGGTCTCCTACGAGCTGTTTTTT
>NA|NA|TRBJ2-7|13|TRBV5-1
CASTLTEGYEQYF
TGCGCCAGCACCCTAACAGAAGGCTACGAGCAGTACTTC
>NA|NA|TRBJ2-2|15|TRBV5-1
CASSYEGPNTGELFF
TGCGCCAGCAGCTACGAAGGGCCGAACACCGGGGAGCTGTTTTTT
>TRBD1|NA|TRBJ1-2|17|TRBV24-1
CATSDGRRTGWGDGYTF
TGTGCCACCAGTGATGGGCGACGGACAGGGTGGGGAGATGGCTACACCTTC
>NA|once|TRBJ2-7|13|TRBV29-1
CSVDVETDYEQYF
TGCAGCGTTGACGTCGAGACAGACTACGAGCAGTACTTC
>NA|NA|TRBJ1-5|15|TRBV9
CASSASSGGNQPQHF
TGTGCCAGCAGCGCATCTTCAGGTGGCAATCAGCCCCAGCATTTT
>NA|few|TRBJ2-5|11|TRBV7-3
CASSLAETQYF
TGTGCCAGCAGCTTAGCGGAGACCCAGTACTTC
>TRBD1|NA|TRBJ2-7|13|TRBV7-2
CASSRDSSYEQYF
TGTGCCAGCAGCCGGGACAGTTCCTACGAGCAGTACTTC
>NA|many|TRBJ1-6|12|TRBV10-3
CAVGTGDSPLHF
TGTGCCGTTGGGACGGGGGATTCACCCCTCCACTTT
>NA|few|TRBJ2-7|13|TRBV14
CASSQSGWHEQYF
TGTGCCAGCAGCCAGTCGGGGTGGCACGAGCAGTACTTC
>NA|NA|TRBJ2-7|14|TRBV2
CASSFPGAPYEQYF
TGTGCCAGCAGCTTCCCGGGAGCTCCCTACGAGCAGTACTTC
>TRBD2|NA|TRBJ2-5|14|TRBV20-1
CSASFGGAGETQYF
TGCAGTGCTAGTTTCGGGGGGGCGGGAGAGACCCAGTACTTC
>NA|NA|TRBJ2-7|15|TRBV20-1
CSAISTGFNSYEQYF
TGCAGTGCTATTTCCACAGGGTTTAACTCCTACGAGCAGTACTTC
>TRBD2|NA|TRBJ2-7|13|TRBV7-2
CASSLISGYEQYF
TGTGCCAGCAGCTTAATTAGCGGGTACGAGCAGTACTTC
>TRBD2|NA|TRBJ2-7|16|TRBV5-1
CASSFSPAGGRYEQYF
TGCGCCAGCAGCTTCTCGCCAGCGGGAGGGCGCTACGAGCAGTACTTC
>NA|NA|TRBJ2-3|15|TRBV7-9
CASSLAQGGTDTQYF
TGTGCCAGCAGCTTAGCCCAGGGGGGTACAGATACGCAGTATTTT
>TRBD1|NA|TRBJ1-1|15|TRBV5-1
CASSLVQQGRGEAFF
TGCGCCAGCAGCTTGGTCCAACAGGGGCGGGGTGAAGCTTTCTTT
>NA|NA|TRBJ1-5|20|TRBV28
CASSLSYEQYFGPGNQPQHF
NA
>NA|many|TRBJ1-2|13|TRBV19
CASSIWGPDGYTF
TGTGCCAGTAGTATTTGGGGCCCGGATGGCTACACCTTC
>NA|NA|TRBJ2-7|14|TRBV5-1
CASSLTIGGGEQYF
TGCGCCAGCAGCTTGACAATAGGGGGTGGCGAGCAGTACTTC
>NA|NA|TRBJ2-2|14|TRBV5-6
CASSFGRGTGELFF
TGTGCCAGCAGCTTCGGCAGGGGCACCGGGGAGCTGTTTTTT
>TRBD2|NA|TRBJ2-1|17|TRBV19
CASSITTSGRVVNEQFF
TGTGCCAGTAGTATAACGACTAGCGGGAGGGTTGTCAATGAGCAGTTCTTC
>TRBD1|NA|TRBJ1-1|15|TRBV12-5
CASGLTGTGGTEAFF
TGTGCTAGTGGTTTAACGGGGACAGGAGGCACTGAAGCTTTCTTT
>NA|many|TRBJ2-7|16|TRBV7-9
CASSLPKGPGLYEQYF
TGTGCCAGCAGCTTACCTAAGGGACCGGGCCTTTATGAGCAGTACTTC
>TRBD1|many|TRBJ1-4|14|TRBV5-6
CASSWGTGGEKLFF
TGTGCCAGCAGCTGGGGGACAGGCGGTGAAAAACTGTTTTTT
>NA|many|TRBJ1-1|15|TRBV4-1
CASSQERGMNTEAFF
TGCGCCAGCAGCCAAGAACGGGGCATGAACACTGAAGCTTTCTTT
>NA|NA|TRBJ1-6|15|TRBV5-1
CASSATVTANSPLHF
TGCGCCAGCAGCGCTACCGTCACCGCTAATTCACCCCTCCACTTT
>TRBD2|many|TRBJ2-7|15|TRBV5-8
CASSLVPGGAYEQYF
TGTGCCAGCAGCTTGGTTCCCGGGGGGGCCTACGAGCAGTACTTC
>TRBD1|many|TRBJ2-2|13|TRBV10-1
CAGGQGNTGELFF
TGCGCCGGGGGACAGGGGAACACCGGGGAGCTGTTTTTT
>NA|many|TRBJ1-1|12|TRBV19
CASSIGVTEAFF
TGTGCCAGTAGTATCGGGGTCACTGAAGCTTTCTTT
>NA|NA|TRBJ2-3|14|TRBV7-9
CASSLRPGGDTQYF
TGTGCCAGCAGCTTACGCCCGGGTGGAGATACGCAGTATTTT
>NA|NA|TRBJ2-2|15|TRBV4-1
CASSLLTGRGRELFF
TGCGCCAGCAGCCTCCTGACGGGGCGGGGCCGGGAGCTGTTTTTT
>NA|many|TRBJ2-1|17|TRBV2
CASSEGTAGLSYNEQFF
TGTGCCAGCAGTGAGGGGACAGCGGGGCTCTCCTACAATGAGCAGTTCTTC
>NA|NA|TRBJ2-7|15|TRBV10-3
CAISESSAGTREQYF
TGTGCCATCAGTGAGTCGTCTGCTGGAACTCGGGAGCAGTACTTC
>NA|NA|TRBJ1-6|13|TRBV20-1
CSARGREYSPLHF
TGCAGTGCTAGGGGACGGGAGTATTCACCCCTCCACTTT
>TRBD1|many|TRBJ2-2|16|TRBV9
CASSIRDREDTGELFF
TGTGCCAGCAGCATCCGGGACAGGGAGGACACCGGGGAGCTGTTTTTT
>NA|NA|TRBJ2-1|12|TRBV6-1
CASGGLERERFF
TGTGCCAGCGGGGGACTTGAACGTGAGCGGTTCTTC
>TRBD1|few|TRBJ2-7|13|TRBV10-2
CASRSGQNYEQYF
TGCGCCAGCAGATCGGGACAGAACTACGAGCAGTACTTC
>NA|many|TRBJ2-3|16|TRBV7-8
CASSLEGGLGGDTQYF
TGTGCCAGCAGCTTAGAAGGGGGACTCGGAGGGGATACGCAGTATTTT
>TRBD2|NA|TRBJ2-1|15|TRBV7-3
CASTQGLAGANEQFF
TGTGCCAGCACCCAGGGACTAGCGGGAGCCAATGAGCAGTTCTTC
>TRBD1|few|TRBJ1-2|13|TRBV7-9
CASSAGQGYGYTF
TGTGCCAGCAGCGCGGGACAGGGCTATGGCTACACCTTC
>TRBD1|NA|TRBJ2-5|13|TRBV20-1
CSALGQGEETQYF
TGCAGTGCCCTGGGACAGGGGGAGGAGACCCAGTACTTC
>NA|once|TRBJ2-3|16|TRBV19
CASSRDSPTSTDTQYF
TGTGCCAGTAGTCGCGACTCTCCAACTAGCACAGATACGCAGTATTTT
>NA|many|TRBJ1-1|12|TRBV27
CASRFGDTEAFF
TGTGCCAGCAGGTTTGGTGACACTGAAGCTTTCTTT
>NA|NA|TRBJ2-7|17|TRBV9
CASSVGPSGGLKYEQYF
TGTGCCAGCAGCGTAGGCCCTTCTGGGGGATTAAAGTACGAGCAGTACTTC
>TRBD1|many|TRBJ2-1|15|TRBV12-3/TRBV12-4
CASRTGTGGINEQFF
TGTGCCAGCAGAACCGGGACAGGGGGGATCAATGAGCAGTTCTTC
>TRBD2|NA|TRBJ2-7|16|TRBV10-2
CASSELAGGPVYEQYF
TGCGCCAGCAGTGAGCTAGCGGGGGGGCCTGTCTACGAGCAGTACTTC
>TRBD1|NA|TRBJ1-3|17|TRBV14
CASSPRQGPSSGNTIYF
TGTGCCAGCAGCCCCCGACAGGGGCCCTCTTCTGGAAACACCATATATTTT
>NA|NA|TRBJ1-1|13|TRBV6-2/TRBV6-3
CASGTLGALEAFF
TGTGCCAGCGGCACTCTCGGGGCACTTGAAGCTTTCTTT
>NA|many|TRBJ2-5|15|TRBV29-1
CSVEGGRYIQETQYF
TGCAGCGTTGAGGGCGGACGGTATATCCAAGAGACCCAGTACTTC
>NA|NA|TRBJ2-5|12|TRBV5-1
CASLDDTETQYF
TGCGCCAGCTTGGACGACACGGAGACCCAGTACTTC
>NA|few|TRBJ2-1|13|TRBV27
CASSWAAHNEQFF
TGTGCCAGCAGTTGGGCAGCCCACAATGAGCAGTTCTTC
>TRBD2|NA|TRBJ2-5|15|TRBV6-6
CASSEWSGRVITQYF
TGTGCCAGCAGTGAATGGAGCGGGAGGGTAATCACCCAGTACTTC